A selection of T cell receptor beta chains follows, all from one sample in a study of T cell responses to AZD1222 COVID-19 vaccine. Generated by immunoSEQ multiplex PCR, the TCRdb table keeps only in-frame clones and is missing some. This sample has under 150,000 clones, with 70% to 90% found just once. The source was peripheral blood, collected 28 days after the second AZD1222 dose. These receptors came from an adult who received the AZD1222 COVID-19 vaccine. Each CDR3 is given without its conserved first and last residue. Each record gives: V gene, CDR3 length, J gene, CDR3 protein.

TRBV7-9	12	TRBJ2-2	ASLRTGGSGELF
TRBV5-1	13	TRBJ2-3	ASSFEAGFTDTQY
TRBV7-2	14	TRBJ2-5	ASSLAAQGVRETQY
TRBV3-1/TRBV3-2	16	TRBJ2-5	ASSQELAGGPAGETQY
TRBV28	14	TRBJ2-5	ASTSGGGQGLETQY
TRBV5-4	15	TRBJ2-5	ASSPGTSGRNQETQY
TRBV20-1	9	TRBJ2-7	SAAVPTEQY
TRBV2	14	TRBJ2-5	ASSASSGRGGETQY
TRBV12-3/TRBV12-4	11	TRBJ2-1	ASIGSSYNEQF
TRBV24-1	18	TRBJ1-1	ATSDLMSRTGGLKNTEAF
TRBV27	11	TRBJ1-2	ASSLSTGYGYT
TRBV5-1	14	TRBJ2-3	ASSLGLAESTDTQY
TRBV5-1	14	TRBJ2-1	ASSLEGSSSYNEQF
TRBV20-1	13	TRBJ1-4	SASLRGATNEKLF
TRBV2	12	TRBJ1-5	ASTSTRSNQPQH
TRBV3-1/TRBV3-2	13	TRBJ2-2	ASSQAGGWTGELF
TRBV2	10	TRBJ2-7	ASRPDSYEQY
TRBV7-2	12	TRBJ1-5	ASSDGHSNQPQH
TRBV29-1	13	TRBJ2-1	SVDTSGNSYNEQF
TRBV6-5	10	TRBJ1-1	ASSYGDTEAF
TRBV5-1	12	TRBJ1-4	ASSLVDMRVKLF
TRBV29-1	9	TRBJ1-1	SAQGQLEAF
TRBV5-3	14	TRBJ2-2	ARSKGDKENTGELF
TRBV27	12	TRBJ2-7	ASSLLGGYYEQY
TRBV5-4	12	TRBJ1-4	ASRPAAASEKLF
TRBV6-2/TRBV6-3	12	TRBJ1-5	ASSYRNEFGPQH
TRBV7-9	12	TRBJ1-6	ASSLEQGRSPLH
TRBV11-3	14	TRBJ2-1	ASSLDRFAAGNEQF
TRBV19	10	TRBJ2-3	ASSTNTDTQY
TRBV19	13	TRBJ1-2	ASSIDPSDSYGYT
TRBV3-1/TRBV3-2	9	TRBJ1-2	ASSQGGGYT
TRBV19	11	TRBJ1-5	ASGNQGAQPQH
TRBV6-1	15	TRBJ1-5	ASSGNLRGFSNQPQH
TRBV24-1	12	TRBJ2-1	ATAGTSGKNEQF
TRBV6-5	13	TRBJ1-2	ASSYSDRTDYGYT
TRBV5-1	12	TRBJ2-3	ASSSFTSSDTQY
TRBV5-4	12	TRBJ1-3	ASSFQGSGNTIY
TRBV28	13	TRBJ1-4	ASSLYGQGIGGLF
TRBV2	13	TRBJ2-7	ASSEPLAGGYEQY
TRBV19	11	TRBJ1-1	ASKTVPNTEAF
TRBV9	12	TRBJ1-3	ASNSDISGNTIY
TRBV5-4	12	TRBJ1-1	ASSQDRGSTEAF
TRBV2	13	TRBJ1-2	ASRASGQGRHGYT
TRBV7-2	14	TRBJ2-2	ASSRRTSGGLGELF
TRBV6-1	16	TRBJ1-6	ASSEWGGRGNYNSPLH